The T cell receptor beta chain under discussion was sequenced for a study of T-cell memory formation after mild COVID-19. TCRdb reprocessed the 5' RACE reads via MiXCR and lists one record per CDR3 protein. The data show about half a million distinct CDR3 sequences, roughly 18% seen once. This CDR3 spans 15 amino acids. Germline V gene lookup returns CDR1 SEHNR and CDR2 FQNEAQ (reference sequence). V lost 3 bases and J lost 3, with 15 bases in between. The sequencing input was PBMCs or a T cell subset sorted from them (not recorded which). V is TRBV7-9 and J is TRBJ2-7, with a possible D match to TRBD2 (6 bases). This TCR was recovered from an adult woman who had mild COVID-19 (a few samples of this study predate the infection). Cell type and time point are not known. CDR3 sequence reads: CASSFAWGEHYEQYF. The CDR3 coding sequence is TGTGCCAGCAGCTTCGCTTGGGGGGAACACTACGAGCAGTACTTC.